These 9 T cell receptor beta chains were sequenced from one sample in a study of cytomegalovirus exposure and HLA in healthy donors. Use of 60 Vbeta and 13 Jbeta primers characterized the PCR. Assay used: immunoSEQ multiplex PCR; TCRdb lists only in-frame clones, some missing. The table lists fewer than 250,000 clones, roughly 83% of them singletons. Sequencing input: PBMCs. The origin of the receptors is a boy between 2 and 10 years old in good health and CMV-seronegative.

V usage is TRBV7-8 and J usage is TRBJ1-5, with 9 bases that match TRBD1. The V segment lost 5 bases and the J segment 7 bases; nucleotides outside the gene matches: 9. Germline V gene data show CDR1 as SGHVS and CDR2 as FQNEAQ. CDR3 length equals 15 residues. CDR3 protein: CASSAYRTGVQPQHF. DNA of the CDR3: TGTGCCAGCAGCGCGTATAGGACAGGGGTGCAGCCCCAGCATTTT.

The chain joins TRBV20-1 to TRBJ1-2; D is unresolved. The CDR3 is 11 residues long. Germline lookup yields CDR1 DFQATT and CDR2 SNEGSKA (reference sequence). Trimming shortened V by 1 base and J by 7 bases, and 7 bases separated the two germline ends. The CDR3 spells CSARVPCGYTF. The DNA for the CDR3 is TGCAGTGCTAGAGTCCCTTGTGGCTACACCTTC.

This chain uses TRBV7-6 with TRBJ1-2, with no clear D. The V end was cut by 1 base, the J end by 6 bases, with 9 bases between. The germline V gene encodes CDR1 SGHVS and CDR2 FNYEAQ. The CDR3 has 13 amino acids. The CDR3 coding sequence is TGTGCCAGCAGCTTAGAAAACTTTCATGGCTACACCTTC. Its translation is CASSLENFHGYTF.

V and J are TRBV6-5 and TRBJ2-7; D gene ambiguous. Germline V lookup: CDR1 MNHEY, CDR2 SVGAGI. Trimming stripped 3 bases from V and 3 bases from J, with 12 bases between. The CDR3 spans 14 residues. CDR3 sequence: CASSYHHLSYEQYF. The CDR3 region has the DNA TGTGCCAGCAGTTATCACCACCTGAGCTACGAGCAGTACTTC.

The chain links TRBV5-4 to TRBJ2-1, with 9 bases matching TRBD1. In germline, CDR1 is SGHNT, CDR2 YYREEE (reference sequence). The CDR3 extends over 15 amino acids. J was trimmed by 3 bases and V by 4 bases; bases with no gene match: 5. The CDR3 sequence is CASSGRDRVYNEQFF. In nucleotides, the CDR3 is TGTGCCAGCAGCGGCCGGGACAGGGTCTACAATGAGCAGTTCTTC.

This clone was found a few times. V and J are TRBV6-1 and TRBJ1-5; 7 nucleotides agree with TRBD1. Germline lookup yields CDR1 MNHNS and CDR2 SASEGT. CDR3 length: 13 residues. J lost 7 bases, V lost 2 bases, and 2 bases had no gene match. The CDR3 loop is CASSESGGQPQHF. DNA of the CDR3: TGTGCCAGCAGTGAATCAGGGGGACAGCCCCAGCATTTT.

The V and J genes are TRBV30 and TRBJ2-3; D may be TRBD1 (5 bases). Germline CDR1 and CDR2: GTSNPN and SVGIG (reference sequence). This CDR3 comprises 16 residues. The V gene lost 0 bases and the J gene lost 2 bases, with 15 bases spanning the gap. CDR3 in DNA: TGTGCCTGGAGTGTAGCCACAGGACGGGTCACAGATACGCAGTATTTT. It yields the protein CAWSVATGRVTDTQYF.

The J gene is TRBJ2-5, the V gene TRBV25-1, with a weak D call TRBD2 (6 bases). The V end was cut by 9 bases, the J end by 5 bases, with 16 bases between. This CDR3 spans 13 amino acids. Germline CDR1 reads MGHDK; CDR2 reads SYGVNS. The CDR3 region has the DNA TGTGCCAGTTCGCCGACTAGGTGGGAGACCCAGTACTTC. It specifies CASSPTRWETQYF.

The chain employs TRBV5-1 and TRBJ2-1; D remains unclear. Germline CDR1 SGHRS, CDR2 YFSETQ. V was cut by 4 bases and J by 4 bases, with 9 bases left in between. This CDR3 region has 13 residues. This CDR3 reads CASSIASYNEQFF. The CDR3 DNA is TGCGCCAGCAGCATAGCTAGTTACAATGAGCAGTTCTTC.